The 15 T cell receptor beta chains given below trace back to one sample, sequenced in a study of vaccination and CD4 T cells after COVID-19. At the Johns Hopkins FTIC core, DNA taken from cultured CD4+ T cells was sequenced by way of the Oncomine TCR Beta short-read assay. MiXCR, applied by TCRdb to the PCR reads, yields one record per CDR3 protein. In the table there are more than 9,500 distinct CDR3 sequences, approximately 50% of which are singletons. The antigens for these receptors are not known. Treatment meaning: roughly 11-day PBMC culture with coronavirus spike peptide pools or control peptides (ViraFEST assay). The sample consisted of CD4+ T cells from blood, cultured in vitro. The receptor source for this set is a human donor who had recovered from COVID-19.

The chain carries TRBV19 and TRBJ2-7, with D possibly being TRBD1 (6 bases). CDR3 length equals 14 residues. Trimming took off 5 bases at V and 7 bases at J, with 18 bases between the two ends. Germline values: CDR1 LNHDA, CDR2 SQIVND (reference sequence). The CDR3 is CASSAYGTREEQYF. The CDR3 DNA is TGTGCCAGTAGTGCCTATGGGACAAGGGAAGAGCAGTACTTC. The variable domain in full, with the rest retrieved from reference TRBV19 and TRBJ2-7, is DGGITQSPKYLFRKEGQNVTLSCEQNLNHDAMYWYRQDPGQGLRLIYYSQIVNDFQKGDIAEGYSVSREKKESFPLTVTSAQKNPTAFYLCASSAYGTREEQYFGPGTRLTVT.

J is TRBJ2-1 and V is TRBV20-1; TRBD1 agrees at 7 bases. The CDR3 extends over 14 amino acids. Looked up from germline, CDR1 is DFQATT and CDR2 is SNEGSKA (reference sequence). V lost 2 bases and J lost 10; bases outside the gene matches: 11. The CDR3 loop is CSARYLDRVYEQFF. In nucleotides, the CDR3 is TGCAGTGCTAGATACCTCGACAGGGTATACGAGCAGTTCTTC.

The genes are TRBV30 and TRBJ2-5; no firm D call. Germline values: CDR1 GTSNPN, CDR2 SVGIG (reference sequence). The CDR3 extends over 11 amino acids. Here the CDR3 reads CAAQSTETQYF. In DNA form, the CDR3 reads TGTGCAGCGCAGAGTACCGAGACCCAGTACTTC.

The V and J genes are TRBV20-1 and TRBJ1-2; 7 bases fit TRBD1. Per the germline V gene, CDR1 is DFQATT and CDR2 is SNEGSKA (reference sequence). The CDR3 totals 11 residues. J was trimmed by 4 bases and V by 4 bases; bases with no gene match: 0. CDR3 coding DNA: TGCAGTGCTACAGGGGGCTATGGCTACACCTTC. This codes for CSATGGYGYTF.

CDR3 coding DNA: TGCAGTGCTAGTGGAGCAGGCGGGCAGCCCCAGCATTTT. Amino acids: CSASGAGGQPQHF. This chain uses TRBV20-1 with TRBJ1-5; D not certain. V was clipped by 3 bases and J by 7 bases, with 13 bases between them. This CDR3 is built from 13 residues. Per germline, CDR1 DFQATT and CDR2 SNEGSKA (reference sequence).

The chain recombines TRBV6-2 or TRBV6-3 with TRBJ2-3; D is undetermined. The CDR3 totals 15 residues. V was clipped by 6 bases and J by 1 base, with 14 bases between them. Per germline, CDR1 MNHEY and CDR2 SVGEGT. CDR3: CASRVGGWGTDTQYF. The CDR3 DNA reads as TGTGCCAGCAGAGTCGGCGGCTGGGGCACAGATACGCAGTATTTT.

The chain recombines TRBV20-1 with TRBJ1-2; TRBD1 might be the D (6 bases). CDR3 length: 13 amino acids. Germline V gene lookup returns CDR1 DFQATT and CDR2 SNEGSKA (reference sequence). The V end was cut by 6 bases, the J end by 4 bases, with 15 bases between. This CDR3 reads CSAQQGFGYGYTF. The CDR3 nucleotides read TGCAGTGCGCAACAGGGTTTCGGCTATGGCTACACCTTC.

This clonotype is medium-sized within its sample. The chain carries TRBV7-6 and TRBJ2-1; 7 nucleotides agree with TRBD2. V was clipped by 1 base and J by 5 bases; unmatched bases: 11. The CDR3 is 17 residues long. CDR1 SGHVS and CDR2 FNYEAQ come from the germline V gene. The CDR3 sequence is CASSLGPAGLKDNEQFF. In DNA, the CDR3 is TGTGCCAGCAGCTTAGGGCCAGCGGGGCTAAAAGACAATGAGCAGTTCTTC.

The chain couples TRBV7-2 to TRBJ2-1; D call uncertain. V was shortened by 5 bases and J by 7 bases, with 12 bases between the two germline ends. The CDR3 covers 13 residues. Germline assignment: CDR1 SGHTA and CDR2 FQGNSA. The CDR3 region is CASSPSWANEQFF. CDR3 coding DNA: TGTGCCAGCAGCCCAAGTTGGGCAAATGAGCAGTTCTTC.

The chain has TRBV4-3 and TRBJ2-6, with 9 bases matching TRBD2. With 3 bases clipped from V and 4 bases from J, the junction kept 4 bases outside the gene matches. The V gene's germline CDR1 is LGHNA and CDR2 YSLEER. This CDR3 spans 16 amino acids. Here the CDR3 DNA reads TGCGCCAGCAGCCAGGGACTAGCCTCCGGGGCCAACGTCCTGACTTTC. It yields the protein CASSQGLASGANVLTF.

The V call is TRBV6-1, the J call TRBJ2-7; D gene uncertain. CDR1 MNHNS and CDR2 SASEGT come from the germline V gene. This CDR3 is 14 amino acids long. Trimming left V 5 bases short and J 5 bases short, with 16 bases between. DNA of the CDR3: TGTGCCAGCAGTAGAAGCCCGATAACACACGAGCAGTACTTC. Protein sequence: CASSRSPITHEQYF.

This chain's CDR3 is CASSPPGTDTQYF. DNA of the CDR3: TGTGCCAGCTCACCACCGGGCACAGATACGCAGTATTTT. The chain couples TRBV18 to TRBJ2-3; D is undetermined. Trimming removed 0 bases at V and 1 base at J, with 2 bases between. The CDR3 is made up of 13 amino acids. Germline CDR1 KGHSH, CDR2 LQKENI.

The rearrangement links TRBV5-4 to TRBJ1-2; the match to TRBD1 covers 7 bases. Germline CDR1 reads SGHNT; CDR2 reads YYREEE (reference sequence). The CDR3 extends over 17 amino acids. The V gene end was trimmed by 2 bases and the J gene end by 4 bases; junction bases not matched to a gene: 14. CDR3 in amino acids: CASSFGTVRLLSYGYTF. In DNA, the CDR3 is TGTGCCAGCAGCTTTGGGACAGTACGCCTATTATCCTATGGCTACACCTTC.

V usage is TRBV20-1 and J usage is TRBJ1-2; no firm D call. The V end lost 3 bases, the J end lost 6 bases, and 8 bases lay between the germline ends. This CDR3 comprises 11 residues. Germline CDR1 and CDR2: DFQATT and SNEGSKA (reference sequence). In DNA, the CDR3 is TGCAGTGCTAGTTTGCACAATGGCTACACCTTC. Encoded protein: CSASLHNGYTF.

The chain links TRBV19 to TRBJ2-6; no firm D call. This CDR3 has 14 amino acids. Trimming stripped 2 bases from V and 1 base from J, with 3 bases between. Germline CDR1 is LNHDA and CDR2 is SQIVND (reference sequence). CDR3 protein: CASSIQSGANVLTF. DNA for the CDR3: TGTGCCAGTAGTATACAGTCTGGGGCCAACGTCCTGACTTTC.